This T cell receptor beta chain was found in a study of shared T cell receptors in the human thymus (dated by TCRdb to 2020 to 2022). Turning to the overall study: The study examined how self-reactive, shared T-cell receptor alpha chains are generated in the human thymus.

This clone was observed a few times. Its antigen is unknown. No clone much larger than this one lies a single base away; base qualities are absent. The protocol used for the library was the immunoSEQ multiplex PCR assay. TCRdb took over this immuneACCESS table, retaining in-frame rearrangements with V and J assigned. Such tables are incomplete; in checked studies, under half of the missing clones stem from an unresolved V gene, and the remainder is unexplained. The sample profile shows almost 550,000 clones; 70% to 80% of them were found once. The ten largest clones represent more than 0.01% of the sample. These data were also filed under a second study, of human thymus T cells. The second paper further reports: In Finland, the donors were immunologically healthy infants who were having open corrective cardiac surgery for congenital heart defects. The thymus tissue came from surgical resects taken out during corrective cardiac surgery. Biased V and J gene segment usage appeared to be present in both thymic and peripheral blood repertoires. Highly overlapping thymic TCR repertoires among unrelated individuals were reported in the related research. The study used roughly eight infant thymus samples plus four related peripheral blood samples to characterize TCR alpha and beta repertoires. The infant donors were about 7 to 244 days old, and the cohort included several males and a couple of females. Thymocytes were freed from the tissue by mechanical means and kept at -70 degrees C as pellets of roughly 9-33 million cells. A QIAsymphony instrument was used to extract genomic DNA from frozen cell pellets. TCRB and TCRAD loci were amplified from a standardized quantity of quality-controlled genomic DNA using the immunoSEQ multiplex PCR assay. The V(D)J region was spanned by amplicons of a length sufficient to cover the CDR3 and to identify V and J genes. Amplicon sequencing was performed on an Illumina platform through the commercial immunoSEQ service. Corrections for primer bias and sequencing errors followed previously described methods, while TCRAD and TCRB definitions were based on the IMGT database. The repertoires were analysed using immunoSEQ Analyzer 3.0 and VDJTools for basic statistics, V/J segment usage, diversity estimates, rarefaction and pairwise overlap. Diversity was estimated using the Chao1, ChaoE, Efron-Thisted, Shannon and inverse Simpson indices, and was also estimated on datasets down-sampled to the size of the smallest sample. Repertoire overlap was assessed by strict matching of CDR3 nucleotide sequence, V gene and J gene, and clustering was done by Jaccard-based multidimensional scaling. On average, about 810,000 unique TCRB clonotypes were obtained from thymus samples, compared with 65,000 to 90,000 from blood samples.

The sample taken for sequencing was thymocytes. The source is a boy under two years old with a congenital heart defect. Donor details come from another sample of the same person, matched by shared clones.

The CDR3 loop reads CATRPAGTDYGYTF. The DNA sequence follows: TGTGCCACCCGCCCGGCCGGGACAGACTATGGCTACACCTTC. In this chain, TRBV27 is recombined with TRBJ1-2, and TRBD1 aligns with 7 junction nucleotides. CDR1 and CDR2, looked up from the germline V gene (reference sequence), are MNHEY and SMNVEV. The CDR3, cysteine through phenylalanine, is 14 amino acids long. Just the 42-base CDR3 DNA is kept, in frame starting at base 1. The germline V and J ends show losses of 10 bases and 3 bases respectively, and no gene match explains 11 bases of the junction.